The rows below give T cell receptor beta chains drawn from one sample of a study of control samples from healthy donors and cancer patients. Generated by immunoSEQ multiplex PCR, the TCRdb table keeps only in-frame clones and is missing some. The sample yields tens of thousands of clones, around 87% seen once. The sample consisted of PBMCs. The receptors stem from a woman in her forties or fifties with head and neck cancer. The CDR3 runs from the conserved cysteine through the conserved F or W. D genes are given only for firm matches.

cdr3_length d_call j_call v_call cdr3_nt cdr3_aa
12 . TRBJ1-2 TRBV25-1 TGTGCCAGCAACCGGACAGATTATGGCTACACCTTC CASNRTDYGYTF
15 . TRBJ2-3 TRBV5-4 TGTGCCAGCAGCTTGGAGGGTAGTCTTCGAGATACGCAGTATTTT CASSLEGSLRDTQYF
14 . TRBJ2-7 TRBV5-1 TGCGCCAGCAGCTTGGTATTGGGGTTGGAGGAGCAGTACTTC CASSLVLGLEEQYF
14 . TRBJ2-7 TRBV27 TGTGCCAGCAGTTTATGGGGGGAAGTGGACGAGCAGTACTTC CASSLWGEVDEQYF
18 . TRBJ1-1 TRBV24-1 TGTGCCACCAGTGACTCCCCGGGCCCTGGCTATATCGGGACTGAAGCTTTCTTT CATSDSPGPGYIGTEAFF
15 . TRBJ1-3 TRBV6-5 TGTGCCAGCAGCTCCGACTGGTTCTCTGGAAACACCATATATTTT CASSSDWFSGNTIYF
15 . TRBJ2-5 TRBV9 TGTGCCAGCAGCGTAGAGGAGGGGGTGAGAGAGACCCAGTACTTC CASSVEEGVRETQYF
13 . TRBJ2-7 TRBV9 TGTGCCAGCAGCGGGCTACCCTCTAACGAGCAGTACTTC CASSGLPSNEQYF
11 . TRBJ1-2 TRBV29-1 TGCAGCGTTGTCATGAGCCGTGGCTACACCTTC CSVVMSRGYTF
16 TRBD1 TRBJ1-4 TRBV28 TGTGCCAGCAGTTCGCGAGACAGGGGGCCTTTTGAAAAACTGTTTTTT CASSSRDRGPFEKLFF
15 TRBD2 TRBJ2-1 TRBV4-2 TGTGCCAGCAGGGGGGGGTCAACCACCTACAATGAGCAGTTCTTC CASRGGSTTYNEQFF
15 . TRBJ1-3 TRBV2 TGTGCCAGCAGCACCCGGGACCCCGGTGGAAACACCATATATTTT CASSTRDPGGNTIYF
14 . TRBJ1-6 TRBV30 TGTGCCTGGAGTGGCCCAGGAACTAATTCACCCCTCCACTTT CAWSGPGTNSPLHF